This T cell receptor beta chain was sequenced for a study of blood T cell repertoires in COVID-19. On the study more broadly: Sources were T cells, B-cell-depleted T cells, or PBMCs; the material itself was cDNA or gDNA.

Profiling relied on immunoSEQ multiplex PCR, and the TCRdb table lists in-frame clones only, not all of them. The profile shows 100,000 or so clones, roughly 92% of them singletons. V was trimmed by 4 bases and J by 12 bases, leaving 26 bases between them. This CDR3 comprises 16 residues. Germline V gives CDR1 SGHNT, CDR2 YYREEE (reference sequence). This chain connects TRBV5-4 to TRBJ2-1; tentatively, D is TRBD1 (9 bases). Sequenced: peripheral blood. The sequence derives from a man in his forties or fifties with active COVID-19. CDR3 residues: CASSRDRAGGRVRQFF. The CDR3 nucleotides read TGTGCCAGCAGCAGGGACAGGGCGGGAGGCCGGGTGCGGCAGTTCTTC. The whole variable domain, filled in from reference TRBV5-4 and TRBJ2-1, reads ETGVTQSPTHLIKTRGQQVTLRCSSQSGHNTVSWYQQALGQGPQFIFQYYREEENGRGNFPPRFSGLQFPNYSSELNVNALELDDSALYLCASSRDRAGGRVRQFFGPGTRLTVL.